This TCR beta chain was identified during a study of cytomegalovirus exposure and HLA in healthy donors. The PCR was carried out with 60 Vbeta primers and 13 Jbeta primers. The table came from immunoSEQ multiplex PCR; TCRdb's copy has only in-frame clones and leaves some out. This repertoire shows roughly 150,000 clones, around four fifths found once; its top ten account for around 4.1%. Comments on this clone: Other nucleotide sequences from this sample produce the same CDR3.

The CDR3 has 12 amino acids. Trimming removed 3 bases from V and 2 bases from J, with 4 bases in between. Germline assignment: CDR1 MNHEY and CDR2 SVGAGI. Sequences were obtained from PBMCs. The chain has TRBV6-5 and TRBJ2-5, with D unclear. The clonotype was recovered from a man aged 50 to 59 in good health and CMV-seropositive. CDR3 loop: CASSYSQETQYF. CDR3 sequence (DNA): TGTGCCAGCAGTTATTCGCAAGAGACCCAGTACTTC.